One T cell receptor beta chain is described in this entry. In its sample, this clone was seen a few times. Its antigen target is currently unknown. Per-base quality was not reported, and no clone a single base away is much larger than it. From a lookup of the germline V gene, CDR1 and CDR2 are MDHEN and SYDVKM. Spanning cysteine to phenylalanine, the CDR3 consists of 15 amino acids. Just the 45-base CDR3 DNA is kept, in frame starting at base 1. Trimming removed 2 bases from V and 2 bases from J, leaving 7 bases between the germline ends. This sample is part of a study of T cells after somatic rescue of genetic block (dated by TCRdb to between 2020 and 2021). At the level of the whole study: What the study looked at was long-term robustness, specifically in a T-cell system that came about through somatic rescue of a genetic block in T-cell development.

The library was built by means of the immunoSEQ multiplex PCR assay. The immuneACCESS repertoire file appears here via TCRdb, limited to in-frame rearrangements. These files lack a portion of the clones; in checked studies, under half of the deficit traces to unresolved V genes, and the cause of the others is not known. A total of more than 7,500 clones appear in this sample, 70% to 85% of them only once. 20% to 25% of the sample goes to the ten largest clones. The rearrangement joined TRBV28 to TRBJ2-6; a tentative D match to TRBD1 spans 6 bases. The source is a boy younger than 18. Input material: peripheral blood mononuclear cells (PBMCs). The DNA is as follows: TGTGCCAGCAGTTTACCAGGGGCTGGGGCCAACGTCCTGACTTTC. Its amino acids are CASSLPGAGANVLTF.